The 10 T cell receptor beta chains below were found in one sample sequenced in a study of monozygotic twins with inflammatory bowel disease. TCRdb re-called the 5' RACE reads; every CDR3 protein appears as one record, without DNA. This sample's table reports a few hundred thousand distinct CDR3 sequences. Sample: blood. The source of these receptors is a human donor with ulcerative colitis or Crohn's disease, or a healthy co-twin of an affected twin (not recorded which).

This chain connects TRBV10-3 to TRBJ2-7; absent DNA, TCRdb's TRBD1 call cannot be checked. Germline V CDR1 and CDR2: ENHRY, SYGVKD. The CDR3 is 14 residues long. CDR3 loop: CAISAGGDSYEQYF.

This sequence joins TRBV18 and TRBJ2-2; TCRdb proposes TRBD2, but this gene call is untestable without DNA. The CDR3 consists of 15 residues. CDR1 KGHSH and CDR2 LQKENI come from the germline V gene. This chain's CDR3 is CASSPPTGGLGELFF.

J is TRBJ2-5 and V is TRBV12-3 or TRBV12-4; TCRdb gives TRBD1 as the D gene, but with no DNA this cannot be confirmed. CDR3 length: 15 amino acids. The CDR3 region is CASSLLQGVQETQYF.

The genes are TRBV5-5 and TRBJ1-1. This CDR3 comprises 11 residues. The germline CDR1 and CDR2 sequences are SGHKS and YYEKEE (reference sequence). CDR3 in amino acids: CASIISLWAFF.

The V call is TRBV15, the J call TRBJ2-3; TCRdb's D call of TRBD1 is untestable without DNA. This CDR3 spans 17 amino acids. Germline V gene lookup returns CDR1 LNHNV and CDR2 YYDKDF (reference sequence). The CDR3 protein is CATSRDRTGSPGDTQYF.

CDR3 protein: CASSVMGAGANVLTF. V is TRBV19 and J is TRBJ2-6; TCRdb's D gene call, TRBD1, goes unchecked for lack of DNA. Germline V gives CDR1 LNHDA, CDR2 SQIVND (reference sequence). The CDR3 has 15 amino acids.

The CDR3 loop reads CSVDYRGGDQETQYF. V and J are TRBV20-1 and TRBJ2-5; TCRdb names TRBD1, which stays unverified in the absence of DNA. The germline CDR1 and CDR2 sequences are DFQATT and SNEGSKA (reference sequence). The CDR3 loop spans 15 amino acids.

The V call is TRBV3-1, the J call TRBJ2-5. The CDR3 covers 14 residues. Germline CDR1 is LGHDT and CDR2 is YNNKEL (reference sequence). The CDR3: CASSPPGYQETQYF.

The gene calls are TRBV20-1 and TRBJ2-3; TCRdb's D call, TRBD2, is unchecked because there is no DNA. The CDR3 sequence is 16 residues long. From germline, CDR1 is DFQATT and CDR2 SNEGSKA (reference sequence). The CDR3 loop is CSARDEGSGEADTQYF.

The J gene is TRBJ2-3, the V gene TRBV18; as DNA is missing, the TRBD1 call by TCRdb cannot be tested. CDR3 length equals 16 residues. The germline V gene encodes CDR1 KGHSH and CDR2 LQKENI. This chain's CDR3 is CASSPTQAGSTDTQYF.